This TCR beta chain originates from a study of cytomegalovirus exposure and HLA in healthy donors (dated by TCRdb to about 2017). The study in broad terms: According to an earlier analysis of 587 of the donors, roughly 180 million T cells yielded 90 million to 130 million unique TCR beta sequences and approximately 300 Gb of sequence data. An early release covering roughly 600 HLA-typed donors comprised about 300 gigabases of sequencing data and roughly 85 million unique TCR sequences. Of the 300 to 400 genotyped donors, roughly 85% fell in the genetic ancestry cluster associated with self-reported Caucasian donors. The study was designed to test whether signatures of past pathogen exposure could be identified by cataloging public T cell receptors. The study profiled the T cell repertoires of some 610 subjects by immunosequencing and related them to cytomegalovirus serostatus. Besides the first cohort of approximately 670 subjects, a separate validation cohort made up of roughly 120 different subjects was used. The study combined high-throughput TCR immunosequencing, statistical association of individual TCRs with disease status, and machine learning to predict cytomegalovirus infection status. A later analysis re-analyzed previously published TCR beta repertoires from 600 to 850 donors and added high-resolution HLA genotyping to study TCR occurrence patterns. Rather than drawing on any new phenotypic data, the later analysis identified candidate immune exposures from TCR beta sequences and the way those sequences occurred across donors. An earlier analysis of around 580 of the donors used high-throughput TCR beta sequencing to judge whether each TCR beta V gene segment behaved as functional or pseudogenic. Donor age, sex, ethnicity and CMV serostatus were compiled together with the repertoire data. Genome-wide SNP genotypes for about 65% of the roughly 700 donors were used in a later genetic analysis, which treated that subset as a discovery cohort. All discovery cohort repertoires had been generated on a single sequencing platform. HLA typing covered class I and class II loci at four-digit resolution. The number of typed donors differed by locus: roughly 620-630 for A, B, C, DRB1 and DQB1; approximately 520 for DQA1; 606 for DPA1; and 450 to 480 for DPB1. About five DR-DQ haplotypes were handled as single units for association and clustering, since linkage in the cohort was strong. Among a few hundred genotyped donors of the cohort, an average of about 240,000 unique TCR beta nucleotide sequences were sequenced per donor, around 18% of them non-productive. What the authors observed across the whole study: According to a later analysis, parvovirus B19, influenza, CMV and Epstein-Barr virus appeared linked to several top co-occurrence clusters. The study listed approximately 150 TCR beta chains as associated with cytomegalovirus. Because HLA typing was unavailable for some donors at each locus, only the typed subset was used in association tests. While some public TCRs were present in many individuals, most TCR sequences turned up only very rarely across donors. Linkage disequilibrium might explain the correlated functional status among segregating V segments, but an unknown experimental factor could not be excluded. Compared with equally common non-associated chains, HLA-associated TCR beta chains in a later analysis were more clonally expanded and had lower generation probabilities. Because counts were too low, 15 to 20 rarely observed V segments, including chromosome 9 orphons, were excluded from the earlier analysis of 587 of the donors. A further reported finding was that TCR beta sequences accurately predicted the HLA-A and HLA-B alleles for most subjects in the first cohort. According to the authors, the approach could potentially be generalized to other disease states and immunological phenotypes. Sequencing depth was assumed to be roughly uniform across donors in the presence/absence analyses, though that assumption may not hold. Three of the identified cytomegalovirus-associated TCR beta chains were confirmed in vitro to be specific for cytomegalovirus antigens. Compared with the roughly 700-donor mean, donors in an Asian-associated ancestry cluster had fewer N-insertions in productive TCRs, according to a later genetic analysis. V-gene and J-gene trimming of TCR beta chains was associated with a missense DCLRE1C variant in a later genetic analysis, and the association was replicated in an independent cohort. The sequencing pipeline was judged likely to have produced a cluster of highly shared sequence variants as a technical artifact. A later analysis associated about 17,000 TCR beta sequences with specific HLA alleles at a false discovery rate of 0.05. A later analysis found that most CMV-associated TCR beta chains appeared HLA-restricted, with HLA associations seemingly driven largely by CMV exposure. In this cohort, only TCR beta chains were sequenced, and detectable features were limited by the absence of alpha or paired-chain data. According to a later analysis, TCR association rates differed among HLA loci, with DRB1 alleles showing the most associated TCRs and HLA-C alleles showing the fewest. Broadly in line with IMGT annotations, most TCR beta V segments showed up in productive rearrangements about 87% or about 30% of the time in an earlier analysis of several hundred of the donors. In both the original and validation cohorts, the classifier was reported to diagnose cytomegalovirus status with high specificity and sensitivity. Immune exposure information for the cohort was limited to CMV serostatus. When HLA alleles, especially DR and DQ, strongly co-occurred, TCR associations were difficult to assign to individual alleles.

The cohort was made up of 500 to 850 healthy bone marrow donors. At the time of sampling, all cohort members were nominally healthy, though unrecorded immune exposures were likely present. The donor was CMV seronegative and was included in the group of over 300 seronegative cohort members. Each donor provided a peripheral blood sample, and peripheral blood mononuclear cells were used for TCR beta sequencing. Genomic DNA extraction from the blood cell samples was performed with the Qiagen DNeasy Blood Extraction Kit. Remarks on this clone: There is no known antigen for this receptor. Base qualities are not at hand, and no much larger clone is one base apart.

Library preparation used the immunoSEQ multiplex PCR assay. For the multiplex PCR, a mixture combining 60 forward primers for TCR Vbeta segments and 13 reverse primers for TCR Jbeta segments was used. The CDR3 region of rearranged TCR beta genes was amplified from genomic DNA by a multiplex PCR assay. The amplified TCR beta libraries were sequenced on the Illumina HiSeq System as 87-base-pair reads. Per the source publication's procedure: Across the roughly 700 repertoires, a later analysis counted around 80 million unique TCR beta chains, approximately 12 million of which were shared by at least two donors. A nearest-neighbor algorithm error-corrected the raw reads and collapsed the reads into unique sequences, merging closely related sequences to remove PCR and sequencing errors. V, D and J gene segments were assigned by aligning CDR3 sequences to IMGT reference sequences. Each retained sequence needed at least a six-nucleotide match to both a V gene segment and a J gene segment. A rearrangement was called productive if the CDR3 had no stop codons and remained in frame with V and J, and every other rearrangement was called non-productive. Following IMGT convention, CDR3 was defined as the stretch from the second conserved V-encoded cysteine up to the conserved J-encoded phenylalanine. In an earlier analysis of some 550 of the donors, sequences lacking an unambiguous match to a single V gene segment were excluded. In an earlier analysis of approximately 500 of the donors, a V segment was called functional when productive rearrangements were above 56.7%, and segregating when the standard deviation between donors exceeded 5%. To diagnose cytomegalovirus status from the catalog of TCR beta chain sequences, a statistical classification framework was built. In a later analysis, TCR nucleotide sequences were compared against IMGT/GENE-DB human TR gene sequences so that V and J genes could be assigned. Using the TCRdist pipeline, a later analysis assigned CDR3 sequences along with most-parsimonious VDJ recombination scenarios. In a later analysis, every TCR beta chain was defined by the combination of its CDR3 amino acid sequence and its V-gene family, and reads without a unique V-gene family were dropped. As a way to deal with suspected cross-contamination and a sequencing artifact, a later analysis dropped 640 or so nucleotide sequences that were highly shared and had low generation probability. In a later analysis, a clonal expansion index for each public chain was calculated from normalized within-repertoire ranks of inferred template counts. A later analysis computed generation probabilities with a VDJ recombination model fitted to out-of-frame rearrangements, and checked the results against IGoR. Hypergeometric tests were used in a later analysis to score TCR-TCR, TCR-HLA and TCR-CMV co-occurrence, with a repertoire-size bias correction applied to the TCR pairs. In a later analysis, false discovery rates were estimated by permuting HLA or CMV assignments 20 times. A later analysis grouped co-occurring TCRs with DBSCAN, adding TCRdist sequence similarity when clustering within HLA-allele-positive subsets. Co-occurrence clustering excluded repertoires with fewer than 30,000 or more than 120,000 public chains, plus five with anomalous nucleotide sharing. Here the immuneACCESS table is served through TCRdb, limited to in-frame sequences with V and J called. Missing clones are a known gap in these copies; in checked studies unresolved V genes cover under half, and the rest lacks a known reason. V and J calls and clone size are given by that table; D and trimming were obtained from the DNA. The sample table contains around 180,000 clones; only one count was recorded for roughly 82% of them. The ten largest clones represent approximately 0.55% of the sample.

This receptor was identified in a woman aged 50 to 65 in good health and CMV-seronegative. The sample consisted of PBMCs.

The DNA reads TGCGCCAGCAGCTCGCCACCGGGACAGGGTTTTAACTATGGCTACACCTTC. This encodes CASSSPPGQGFNYGYTF. The chain is made from TRBV5-1 and TRBJ1-2; TRBD1 aligns with 9 central bases. The CDR3 measures 17 amino acids from cysteine to phenylalanine. The entry retains the CDR3 DNA only, 51 bases that are in frame from base 1. Germline trimming amounts to 3 bases on V and 1 base on J, with 10 as the count of junction bases outside the gene matches. The germline V gene supplies CDR1 SGHRS and CDR2 YFSETQ. Reference TRBV5-1 and TRBJ1-2 genes cover what lies past the CDR3, so the full variable domain is KAGVTQTPRYLIKTRGQQVTLSCSPISGHRSVSWYQQTPGQGLQFLFEYFSETQRNKGNFPGRFSGRQFSNSRSEMNVSTLELGDSALYLCASSSPPGQGFNYGYTFGSGTRLTVV.